Listed here are 5 T cell receptor beta chains from one sample, sequenced in a study of blood T cells in healthy people across ages. Combining a sample-barcoded 5' primer with a J-beta primer mix, a second PCR ran for roughly 7 to 12 cycles. TCRdb re-analysed the 5' RACE reads in MiXCR, keeping a single row per CDR3 protein. Here the sample spans 650,000 to 950,000 distinct CDR3 sequences, around two fifths being singletons. Sequencing was performed on blood. Receptors were obtained from a man in his 60s in good health.

The gene calls are TRBV21-1 and TRBJ2-3; TRBD1, the D gene given by the table, was not confirmed from the DNA. TRBV21-1 is classified as a pseudogene. This CDR3 has 17 residues. CDR3 nucleotides: TGTGCCAGCAGCAGAAATCTTGTGACCCCGCGGGGGGATACGCAGTATTTT. Encoded protein: CASSRNLVTPRGDTQYF.

DNA for the CDR3: TGCGCCAGCAGTGGGGGACAACTCACAGATACGCAGTATTTT. It is translated as CASSGGQLTDTQYF. The chain employs TRBV10-1 and TRBJ2-3; D might be TRBD1 (6 bases). The germline V and J ends were trimmed by 4 bases and 2 bases, with 10 bases remaining between them. The CDR3 spans 14 residues. Germline V gives CDR1 WNHNN, CDR2 SYGVQD (reference sequence).

This clonotype is a singleton in its sample. At one of its ends the junction is not consistent with the germline gene, which may arise from a read error. J is TRBJ2-5 and V is TRBV10-3; 9 bases align to TRBD1. The CDR3 has 13 amino acids. Germline lookup yields CDR1 ENHRY and CDR2 SYGVKD. Here the CDR3 reads CATSVGQGETQYF. The CDR3 DNA reads as TGTGCCACCAGTGTCGGACAGGGGGAGACCCAGTACTTC.

J is TRBJ2-5 and V is TRBV6-2 or TRBV6-3; possible D gene TRBD1, 6 bases. V was clipped by 4 bases and J by 3 bases, with 12 bases between them. Germline V gives CDR1 MNHEY, CDR2 SVGEGT. The CDR3 is 14 amino acids. The chain's CDR3 is CASSWARGKETQYF. The CDR3 bases are TGTGCCAGCAGTTGGGCCAGGGGAAAAGAGACCCAGTACTTC.

This clonotype has more than one count but fewer than ten. The chain joins TRBV9 to TRBJ2-1; D uncertain. Trimming shortened V by 0 bases and J by 0 bases, and 10 bases separated the two germline ends. CDR1 and CDR2 from the germline V gene are SGDLS and YYNGEE. This CDR3 is 16 amino acids long. DNA of the CDR3: TGTGCCAGCAGCGTAGACCCAACGAGCTCCTACAATGAGCAGTTCTTC. Protein sequence: CASSVDPTSSYNEQFF.